A single sample is the source of the 27 T cell receptor beta chains below, sequenced in a study of T-cell memory formation after mild COVID-19. TCRdb re-derived calls from the 5' RACE reads in MiXCR, one entry per CDR3 protein. Counted here are 250,000 to 300,000 distinct CDR3 sequences, around 15% occurring once; the ten biggest clones make up about a fifth. The specimen sequenced was PBMCs or a T cell subset sorted from them (not recorded which). Receptors originate from a man in his late teens or twenties who had mild COVID-19 (a few samples of this study predate the infection). Cell type and time point are not known.

The rearrangement links TRBV4-1 to TRBJ2-1; TRBD2 agrees at 7 bases. The germline CDR1 and CDR2 sequences are MGHRA and YSYEKL. The CDR3 consists of 16 residues. The V and J ends lost 4 bases and 8 bases, in that order; junction bases with no gene match: 14. The CDR3 nucleotides are TGCGCCAGCAGCCTAGAGTCCGGGTTAGCGGGTGATGAGCAGTTCTTC. It translates to CASSLESGLAGDEQFF.

The rearrangement joins TRBV3-1 to TRBJ1-2; D may be TRBD1 (5 bases). V dropped 6 bases and J dropped 0 bases, with 11 bases sitting between them. This CDR3 is built from 14 residues. Germline CDR1 reads LGHDT; CDR2 reads YNNKEL (reference sequence). This CDR3 reads CASSDRLTNYGYTF. Here the CDR3 DNA reads TGTGCCAGCAGTGACAGACTTACTAACTATGGCTACACCTTC.

The chain has TRBV24-1 and TRBJ1-2, with a possible D match to TRBD1 (6 bases). Trimming removed 4 bases at V and 4 bases at J, with 12 bases between. The CDR3 is 14 residues long. Per the germline V gene, CDR1 is KGHDR and CDR2 is SFDVKD. The CDR3 sequence: CATSEGDNFYGYTF. The CDR3 DNA reads as TGTGCCACCAGTGAAGGGGACAACTTCTATGGCTACACCTTC.

This clonotype turned up a few times. This chain uses TRBV2 with TRBJ2-3, with 10 bases identical to TRBD2. This CDR3 region has 14 residues. The V gene's germline CDR1 is SNHLY and CDR2 FYNNEI. V was clipped by 5 bases and J by 4 bases; unmatched bases: 3. The CDR3 coding sequence is TGTGCCAGCAGTAGCGGGGGGGCGGCAGATACGCAGTATTTT. Translation: CASSSGGAADTQYF.

DNA for the CDR3: TGCAGTGCTAGCAACCCGTTGACAGCCACAGATACGCAGTATTTT. Translating gives CSASNPLTATDTQYF. The chain joins TRBV20-1 to TRBJ2-3; D might be TRBD1 (5 bases). V lost 3 bases and J 2 bases, leaving 15 bases between the germline ends. The CDR3 spans 15 residues. The germline gives CDR1 DFQATT, CDR2 SNEGSKA (reference sequence).

The V call is TRBV2, the J call TRBJ1-2, with a possible D match to TRBD1 (5 bases). CDR1 and CDR2 (germline): SNHLY, FYNNEI. V lost 6 bases and J 3 bases, leaving 14 bases between the germline ends. The length of the CDR3 is 14 residues. The CDR3 DNA sequence: TGTGCCAGCAGGGCGACAGACTTAGACTATGGCTACACCTTC. Amino acid sequence: CASRATDLDYGYTF.

The sample holds many counts of this clonotype. In DNA form, the CDR3 reads TGTGCCAGCAGGGCACAGGGCCCCTCTGGAAACACCATATATTTT. It translates to CASRAQGPSGNTIYF. V usage is TRBV12-3 or TRBV12-4 and J usage is TRBJ1-3; a weak D match, TRBD1 (6 bases). The CDR3 consists of 15 residues. V gave up 6 bases and J gave up 0 bases, with 12 bases separating them.

There are a few counts of this clonotype. This chain connects TRBV12-3 or TRBV12-4 to TRBJ2-3; D may match TRBD1 or TRBD2 (6 bases each). The CDR3 covers 14 residues. V shed 6 bases and J shed 6 bases, with 16 bases lying between them. CDR3 DNA: TGTGCCAGCAGCTTTAGGGGGGTTAGTGATACGCAGTATTTT. This sequence encodes CASSFRGVSDTQYF.

This clonotype has a handful of counts. The rearrangement joins TRBV5-1 to TRBJ2-5; possible D gene TRBD2, 7 bases. The germline V and J ends were trimmed by 2 bases and 4 bases, with 15 bases remaining between them. This CDR3 has 15 amino acids. The V gene's germline CDR1 is SGHRS and CDR2 YFSETQ. CDR3 in DNA: TGCGCCAGCAGCTTCCTGGGGGGGCCGGGAGAGACCCAGTACTTC. This codes for CASSFLGGPGETQYF.

The J gene is TRBJ1-6, the V gene TRBV4-1; a weak D match, TRBD1 (5 bases). The CDR3 consists of 17 residues. CDR1 and CDR2 from the germline V gene are MGHRA and YSYEKL. Deletions cut 2 bases from V and 6 bases from J, with 17 bases between. The CDR3 nucleotides are TGCGCCAGCAGCCAAATCAGGGAGGATTTAAGTAATTCACCCCTCCACTTT. It yields the protein CASSQIREDLSNSPLHF.

This chain links TRBV20-1 with TRBJ2-3; D unclear. CDR1 and CDR2 (germline): DFQATT, SNEGSKA (reference sequence). The CDR3 contains 13 residues. V was clipped by 2 bases and J by 2 bases, with 8 bases between them. DNA for the CDR3: TGCAGTGCTAGACCCGGACCCACAGATACGCAGTATTTT. This sequence encodes CSARPGPTDTQYF.

The table lists this clonotype with a few counts. J is TRBJ2-5 and V is TRBV9, with a weak D call TRBD1 (6 bases). Trimming pared 0 bases from V and 2 bases from J, leaving 11 bases between. This CDR3 has 15 amino acids. CDR1 and CDR2 (germline): SGDLS, YYNGEE. CDR3 bases: TGTGCCAGCAGCGTAGCTGGGACAAAACAAGAGACCCAGTACTTC. This gives the protein CASSVAGTKQETQYF.

This chain connects TRBV28 to TRBJ2-5; D ambiguous. Germline assignment: CDR1 MDHEN and CDR2 SYDVKM. With 5 bases removed from V and 2 bases from J, the gap between germline ends came to 9 bases. The CDR3 has 13 amino acids. CDR3 sequence: CASSKPNQETQYF. The CDR3 DNA follows: TGTGCCAGCAGTAAGCCCAATCAAGAGACCCAGTACTTC.

At least ten counts were recorded for this clonotype. The V and J genes are TRBV24-1 and TRBJ2-2; D may correspond to TRBD1 or TRBD2 (5 bases each). The CDR3 loop spans 17 amino acids. V dropped 3 bases and J dropped 4 bases, with 17 bases sitting between them. Germline V gene lookup returns CDR1 KGHDR and CDR2 SFDVKD. For the CDR3, the DNA is TGTGCCACCAGTGATACATTTTACGCAGGGAGCACCGGGGAGCTGTTTTTT. The encoded protein is CATSDTFYAGSTGELFF.

The chain has TRBV5-1 and TRBJ2-3, with D perhaps TRBD2 (8 bases). Trimming shortened V by 4 bases and J by 6 bases, and 24 bases separated the two germline ends. Germline CDR1 is SGHRS and CDR2 is YFSETQ. The CDR3 loop spans 17 amino acids. The CDR3 reads CASSTELGTAGADTQYF. CDR3 DNA sequence: TGCGCCAGCAGCACAGAGCTCGGGACAGCGGGGGCCGATACGCAGTATTTT. Drawing the rest from reference TRBV5-1 and TRBJ2-3, the complete variable domain is KAGVTQTPRYLIKTRGQQVTLSCSPISGHRSVSWYQQTPGQGLQFLFEYFSETQRNKGNFPGRFSGRQFSNSRSEMNVSTLELGDSALYLCASSTELGTAGADTQYFGPGTRLTVL.

The rearrangement uses TRBV5-1 and TRBJ2-7; TRBD1 matches 9 bases. Germline V gene sequence: CDR1 SGHRS, CDR2 YFSETQ. The CDR3 runs to 15 residues. Losses at the gene ends were 4 bases for V and 2 bases for J; bases not matched to a gene: 7. CDR3 loop: CASSARQGEAYEQYF. In DNA form, the CDR3 reads TGCGCCAGCAGCGCCCGACAGGGGGAGGCCTACGAGCAGTACTTC.

Only a few counts were recorded for this clonotype. The chain combines TRBV7-9 with TRBJ1-2; 9 bases are shared with TRBD1. The CDR3 totals 14 residues. V lost 3 bases and J lost 6; bases outside the gene matches: 5. Looked up from germline, CDR1 is SEHNR and CDR2 is FQNEAQ (reference sequence). This CDR3 is CASSLRGQGDGYTF. CDR3 bases: TGTGCCAGCAGCTTGAGGGGACAGGGAGATGGCTACACCTTC.

This clonotype was detected only a few times. The chain employs TRBV6-6 and TRBJ1-2; TRBD1 is a possible D gene (5 bases). The CDR3 has 11 amino acids. Germline CDR1 MNHNY, CDR2 SVGAGI (reference sequence). Deletions cut 2 bases from V and 10 bases from J, with 8 bases between. The DNA for the CDR3 is TGTGCCAGCAGTTACAGGGACGACTACACCTTC. Its translation is CASSYRDDYTF.

The DNA for the CDR3 is TGTGCCAGCAGCTCACCTCTCCGGGACAGACAAGAGACCCAGTACTTC. Amino acid sequence: CASSSPLRDRQETQYF. This chain links TRBV5-6 with TRBJ2-5; TRBD1 matches at 7 bases. The V segment lost 3 bases and the J segment 2 bases; nucleotides outside the gene matches: 10. Germline CDR1 is SGHDT and CDR2 is YYEEEE. CDR3 length: 16 residues.

This clonotype was seen only a few times. This chain joins TRBV12-3 or TRBV12-4 and TRBJ1-1, with unresolved D. This CDR3 contains 14 residues. V shed 0 bases and J shed 1 base, with 6 bases lying between them. This CDR3 is CASSLALWNTEAFF. The CDR3 region has the DNA TGTGCCAGCAGTTTAGCGCTTTGGAACACTGAAGCTTTCTTT.

This clonotype was detected only a few times. J is TRBJ1-6 and V is TRBV7-2; D not certain. V gave up 5 bases and J gave up 6 bases, with 14 bases separating them. The CDR3 totals 15 residues. From germline, CDR1 is SGHTA and CDR2 FQGNSA. The CDR3 is CASSPNSGPNSPLHF. The CDR3 coding sequence is TGTGCCAGCAGCCCGAACAGTGGTCCTAATTCACCCCTCCACTTT. Looking up the rest from reference TRBV7-2 and TRBJ1-6 gives the full variable domain: GAGVSQSPSNKVTEKGKDVELRCDPISGHTALYWYRQSLGQGLEFLIYFQGNSAPDKSGLPSDRFSAERTGGSVSTLTIQRTQQEDSAVYLCASSPNSGPNSPLHFGNGTRLTVT.

In this sample, this clonotype turned up a few times. The rearrangement uses TRBV27 and TRBJ2-1; D gene uncertain. This CDR3 comprises 14 residues. Between the trimmed V and J ends, which lost 6 bases and 7 bases, there was a span of 16 bases. Germline lookup yields CDR1 MNHEY and CDR2 SMNVEV (reference sequence). The CDR3 DNA follows: TGTGCCAGCAGAGATGACGTAACCCGGAATGAGCAGTTCTTC. It is translated as CASRDDVTRNEQFF.

In this sample, this clonotype turned up a few times. The rearrangement uses TRBV6-1 and TRBJ2-3; D is unclear. Trimming stripped 0 bases from V and 12 bases from J, with 10 bases between. The CDR3 totals 12 residues. Germline CDR1 reads MNHNS; CDR2 reads SASEGT. The chain's CDR3 is CASSEAGPPQYF. The CDR3 coding sequence is TGTGCCAGCAGTGAAGCGGGCCCGCCCCAGTATTTT.

There are a few counts of this clonotype. The CDR3 coding sequence is TGTGCCAGCAGCCCCAGACAATCCACTGAAGCTTTCTTT. It encodes CASSPRQSTEAFF. The chain recombines TRBV7-9 with TRBJ1-1; D is unresolved. The germline CDR1 and CDR2 sequences are SEHNR and FQNEAQ (reference sequence). The V and J ends lost 5 bases and 4 bases respectively, with 11 bases between them. CDR3 length equals 13 residues.

The chain employs TRBV7-3 and TRBJ2-2; a weak D match, TRBD2 (6 bases). Trimming stripped 2 bases from V and 7 bases from J, with 17 bases between. Per the germline V gene, CDR1 is SGHTA and CDR2 is FQGTGA. This CDR3 has 16 amino acids. CDR3 nucleotides: TGTGCCAGCAGCTTATCCGGGGGTTTAGGCAACGGGGAGCTGTTTTTT. This sequence encodes CASSLSGGLGNGELFF.

The genes are TRBV4-2 and TRBJ1-6, with 9 bases that match TRBD1. The V gene's germline CDR1 is LGHNA and CDR2 YNFKEQ. The CDR3 extends over 15 amino acids. The ends lost 1 base at V and 7 bases at J; junction bases unmatched: 2. Here the CDR3 DNA reads TGTGCCAGCAGCCAAGCAGGGACAGGGAATTCACCCCTCCACTTT. It translates to CASSQAGTGNSPLHF.

This chain uses TRBV7-2 with TRBJ2-3; D tentatively fits TRBD1 or TRBD2 (5 bases each). There are 11 residues in the CDR3. The V end was cut by 8 bases, the J end by 4 bases, with 7 bases between. Germline CDR1 is SGHTA and CDR2 is FQGNSA. The CDR3 loop is CASRGADTQYF. The CDR3 DNA reads TGTGCCAGCCGAGGGGCAGATACGCAGTATTTT. The full variable domain, in which reference TRBV7-2 and TRBJ2-3 provide the parts outside the CDR3, is GAGVSQSPSNKVTEKGKDVELRCDPISGHTALYWYRQSLGQGLEFLIYFQGNSAPDKSGLPSDRFSAERTGGSVSTLTIQRTQQEDSAVYLCASRGADTQYFGPGTRLTVL.